One and the same sample provided the 21 T cell receptor beta chains below, sequenced in a study of cytomegalovirus exposure and HLA in healthy donors. Primers included in the PCR were 60 Vbeta and 13 Jbeta primers. Clones were sequenced by immunoSEQ multiplex PCR, and TCRdb holds only the in-frame ones, with some missing. The table lists fewer than 120,000 clones, about three quarters of them singletons. The sequenced sample consisted of PBMCs. These receptors all stem from a woman in her twenties or thirties in good health and CMV-seronegative.

A single count supports this clone. The rearrangement uses TRBV9 and TRBJ2-3; D gene unclear. V lost 0 bases to trimming and J lost 2 bases, with 7 bases between them. Germline V CDR1 and CDR2: SGDLS, YYNGEE. The CDR3 length is 14 residues. This CDR3 is CASSVAQTTDTQYF. The DNA of the CDR3 is TGTGCCAGCAGCGTAGCACAGACCACAGATACGCAGTATTTT.

J is TRBJ2-7 and V is TRBV2; 7 bases align to TRBD2. Germline V gene sequence: CDR1 SNHLY, CDR2 FYNNEI. The CDR3 extends over 15 amino acids. Trimming at V came to 3 bases and at J to 2 bases, leaving 7 bases not matched to a gene. Here the CDR3 reads CASSDKGGGAYEQYF. CDR3 DNA: TGTGCCAGCAGTGATAAGGGCGGGGGTGCCTACGAGCAGTACTTC.

V and J are TRBV4-2 and TRBJ1-3; D gene ambiguous. The V gene's germline CDR1 is LGHNA and CDR2 YNFKEQ. There are 16 residues in the CDR3. The V end was cut by 0 bases, the J end by 5 bases, with 14 bases between. CDR3 in DNA: TGTGCCAGCAGCCAAGATAACGCAGGCCTTAGAAACACCATATATTTT. Encoded protein: CASSQDNAGLRNTIYF.

The chain links TRBV28 to TRBJ2-7; possibly TRBD2 for D (6 bases). In germline, CDR1 is MDHEN, CDR2 SYDVKM. The CDR3 contains 14 residues. The V end lost 3 bases, the J end lost 6 bases, and 15 bases lay between the germline ends. The CDR3 loop reads CASSFEFGGIEQYF. For the CDR3, the DNA is TGTGCCAGCAGTTTCGAATTCGGCGGGATCGAGCAGTACTTC.

The V and J genes are TRBV25-1 and TRBJ2-1; the match to TRBD2 covers 9 bases. Germline assignment: CDR1 MGHDK and CDR2 SYGVNS. J gave up 6 bases and V 6 bases, and 6 bases lay outside the gene matches. The CDR3 runs to 14 residues. CDR3 loop: CASSLASGINEQFF. The CDR3 region has the DNA TGTGCCAGCAGCCTTGCTAGCGGGATCAATGAGCAGTTCTTC. Looking up the rest from reference TRBV25-1 and TRBJ2-1 gives the full variable domain: EADIYQTPRYLVIGTGKKITLECSQTMGHDKMYWYQQDPGMELHLIHYSYGVNSTEKGDLSSESTVSRIRTEHFPLTLESARPSHTSQYLCASSLASGINEQFFGPGTRLTVL.

This chain uses TRBV5-4 with TRBJ1-3; TRBD1 is a possible D gene (6 bases). The germline V gene has CDR1 SGHNT and CDR2 YYREEE (reference sequence). CDR3 length: 17 residues. Trimming left V 0 bases short and J 3 bases short, with 16 bases between. The CDR3 here is CASSLGTVSDRGNTIYF. CDR3 sequence (DNA): TGTGCCAGCAGCTTGGGGACAGTATCAGACCGTGGAAACACCATATATTTT.

The chain is built from TRBV7-3 and TRBJ2-2; no reliable D call. Germline V gene sequence: CDR1 SGHTA, CDR2 FQGTGA. Trimming cost V 5 bases and J 7 bases, with 11 bases left between them. This CDR3 has 13 amino acids. CDR3 in DNA: TGTGCCAGCAGCCGCGGTTCGGTCGGGGAGCTGTTTTTT. It translates to CASSRGSVGELFF.

This sequence joins TRBV15 and TRBJ2-2, with D possibly matching TRBD2 (6 bases). The CDR3 loop spans 15 amino acids. Between the trimmed V and J ends, which lost 0 bases and 5 bases, there was a span of 10 bases. Looked up from germline, CDR1 is LNHNV and CDR2 is YYDKDF (reference sequence). The DNA of the CDR3 is TGTGCCACCAGCAGAGAAAGACTAGGGACCGGGGAGCTGTTTTTT. Protein: CATSRERLGTGELFF.

The chain is built from TRBV6-1 and TRBJ2-7, with a possible D match to TRBD1 (6 bases). Trimming pared 2 bases from V and 4 bases from J, leaving 6 bases between. The CDR3 extends over 12 amino acids. Germline CDR1 and CDR2: MNHNS and SASEGT. The CDR3 protein is CASSERGYEQYF. The CDR3 coding sequence is TGTGCCAGCAGTGAAAGGGGGTACGAGCAGTACTTC.

This clone was picked up a small number of times. This rearrangement joins TRBV30 to TRBJ2-5; 7 positions match TRBD2. CDR1 and CDR2 (germline): GTSNPN, SVGIG (reference sequence). Trimming cost V 8 bases and J 5 bases; bases outside gene matches: 5. The CDR3 runs 11 residues. This CDR3 reads CAGSRGETQYF. Here the CDR3 DNA reads TGTGCCGGCTCGCGGGGGGAGACCCAGTACTTC.

This clone was detected only once. The V call is TRBV29-1, the J call TRBJ1-2; 8 bases map to TRBD1. Looked up from germline, CDR1 is SQVTM and CDR2 is ANQGSEA. The J segment lost 1 base and the V segment lost 6 bases, leaving 7 bases of the junction unmatched. The length of the CDR3 is 14 residues. The CDR3 spells CSVDVTGGNYGYTF. DNA for the CDR3: TGCAGCGTGGACGTAACAGGGGGTAACTATGGCTACACCTTC.

V gene TRBV4-1 combines with J gene TRBJ2-7, with a tentative D call TRBD1 (7 bases). Germline loops: CDR1 MGHRA, CDR2 YSYEKL. There are 12 residues in the CDR3. CDR3 residues: CAESQGGDEQYF. For the CDR3, the DNA is TGCGCAGAATCGCAGGGGGGCGACGAGCAGTACTTC.

The chain uses TRBV28 and TRBJ1-2; 7 positions agree with TRBD1. The CDR3 contains 14 residues. V lost 5 bases, J lost 2 bases, and 5 bases stayed unmatched. Germline-derived CDR1 and CDR2 are MDHEN and SYDVKM. As DNA, the CDR3 is TGTGCCAGCAGTCAGACAGGGCGGAACTATGGCTACACCTTC. It specifies CASSQTGRNYGYTF.

The CDR3 coding sequence is TGTGCCAGCAGTATAACCCGGGGATCACCCCTCCACTTT. It yields the protein CASSITRGSPLHF. The chain joins TRBV27 to TRBJ1-6; D gene uncertain. Germline V lookup: CDR1 MNHEY, CDR2 SMNVEV (reference sequence). The CDR3 sequence is 13 residues long. Trimming took 5 bases from V and 10 from J, leaving 12 bases between them.

J is TRBJ2-3 and V is TRBV5-6; a possible D gene is TRBD2 (6 bases). Germline V gives CDR1 SGHDT, CDR2 YYEEEE. V was clipped by 2 bases and J by 4 bases, with 17 bases between them. The CDR3 covers 16 residues. This CDR3 reads CASSFFQLAGSDTQYF. CDR3 bases: TGTGCCAGCAGCTTTTTCCAACTAGCCGGCTCAGATACGCAGTATTTT. Full variable domain (remainder filled in from reference TRBV5-6 and TRBJ2-3): DAGVTQSPTHLIKTRGQQVTLRCSPKSGHDTVSWYQQALGQGPQFIFQYYEEEERQRGNFPDRFSGHQFPNYSSELNVNALLLGDSALYLCASSFFQLAGSDTQYFGPGTRLTVL.

V gene TRBV29-1 combines with J gene TRBJ2-1; tentative D call: TRBD2 (7 bases). This CDR3 is built from 12 residues. Germline lookup yields CDR1 SQVTM and CDR2 ANQGSEA. The V and J ends lost 8 bases and 9 bases respectively, with 17 bases between them. CDR3 sequence: CSLRGGGREQFF. In DNA, the CDR3 is TGCAGCCTTAGAGGGGGGGGCCGTGAGCAGTTCTTC.

This clone was seen a handful of times. The rearrangement links TRBV4-1 to TRBJ1-1; D might be TRBD1 (6 bases). This CDR3 comprises 16 residues. Germline CDR1 is MGHRA and CDR2 is YSYEKL. Trimming shortened V by 4 bases and J by 4 bases, and 19 bases separated the two germline ends. The CDR3 DNA is TGCGCCAGCAGCCTCTCTCCCCGGGACACTGGCACTGAAGCTTTCTTT. This translates into CASSLSPRDTGTEAFF.

V usage is TRBV5-6 and J usage is TRBJ2-7, with 7 positions matching TRBD2. V dropped 4 bases and J dropped 4; count of bases not matched to a gene: 8. The CDR3 contains 14 residues. Germline V gene data show CDR1 as SGHDT and CDR2 as YYEEEE. This chain's CDR3 is CASSGGLTGYEQYF. As DNA, the CDR3 is TGTGCCAGCAGCGGGGGACTAACCGGTTACGAGCAGTACTTC.

This chain uses TRBV11-2 with TRBJ1-3; D is undetermined. V was shortened by 5 bases and J by 4 bases, with 12 bases between the two germline ends. The CDR3 sequence is 14 residues long. Germline V gene sequence: CDR1 SGHAT, CDR2 FQNNGV. The CDR3 is CASSRSGRGNTIYF. As DNA, the CDR3 is TGTGCCAGCAGCAGATCCGGGAGAGGAAACACCATATATTTT.

This clone was counted once. J is TRBJ1-4 and V is TRBV19; a weak D match, TRBD1 (5 bases). CDR1 and CDR2 (germline): LNHDA, SQIVND (reference sequence). Trimming pared 2 bases from V and 8 bases from J, leaving 6 bases between. The CDR3 has 12 residues. The CDR3 reads CASSIQGEKLFF. The CDR3 coding sequence is TGTGCCAGTAGTATACAGGGCGAAAAACTGTTTTTT.

The V gene is TRBV4-3, the J gene TRBJ2-1; 11 positions match TRBD2. The CDR3 has 18 residues. Germline loops: CDR1 LGHNA, CDR2 YSLEER. Trimming took 2 bases from V and 8 from J; bases not matched to a gene: 14. The CDR3 loop reads CASSQSYVLTSGSDEQFF. The DNA for the CDR3 is TGCGCCAGCAGCCAAAGCTACGTGTTAACTAGCGGGAGCGATGAGCAGTTCTTC.